Shown below are 21 T cell receptor beta chains from a single sample sequenced in a study of T cells after yellow fever vaccination. Each CDR3 protein is one row after TCRdb ran MiXCR on the 5' RACE reads. This table holds around 500,000 distinct CDR3 sequences, 21% found once. This specimen consisted of PBMCs, obtained about 20 days after the first yellow fever vaccination. These receptors all come from a man younger than 35 who received the YFV17D yellow fever vaccine.

J is TRBJ2-7 and V is TRBV5-6, with 8 bases identical to TRBD1. The CDR3 has 13 residues. V was clipped by 6 bases and J by 7 bases; unmatched bases: 9. From germline, CDR1 is SGHDT and CDR2 YYEEEE. The CDR3 here is CASNGQGLTEQYV. The CDR3 DNA sequence: TGTGCCAGCAACGGACAGGGCTTAACGGAGCAGTACGTC.

This clonotype was recorded a few times. V and J are TRBV5-6 and TRBJ2-7; D might be TRBD2 (7 bases). The germline V gene encodes CDR1 SGHDT and CDR2 YYEEEE. CDR3 length: 14 amino acids. Trimming shortened V by 4 bases and J by 5 bases, and 16 bases separated the two germline ends. Written as DNA, the CDR3 is TGTGCCAGCAGCGGGGGGGGGCCAAAGAACGAGCAGTACTTC. Translating it yields CASSGGGPKNEQYF.

This clonotype was counted only a few times. The V and J genes are TRBV28 and TRBJ1-1; no reliable D call. This CDR3 comprises 14 residues. Germline V CDR1 and CDR2: MDHEN, SYDVKM. V lost 5 bases, J lost 3 bases, and 13 bases lay in between. The CDR3 bases are TGTGCCAGCAGTACACATGGTACTGACACTGAAGCTTTCTTT. It specifies CASSTHGTDTEAFF.

The rearrangement links TRBV4-2 to TRBJ1-6, with 7 bases matching TRBD1. Germline lookup yields CDR1 LGHNA and CDR2 YNFKEQ. The V segment lost 5 bases and the J segment 9 bases; nucleotides outside the gene matches: 7. The CDR3 spans 14 residues. The CDR3 DNA reads TGTGCCAGCAGCTACAGGGGAAGGCGTTCACCCCTCCACTTT. The encoded protein is CASSYRGRRSPLHF.

This chain links TRBV7-6 with TRBJ2-7; tentative D call: TRBD1 (6 bases). The CDR3 extends over 13 amino acids. V was cut by 2 bases and J by 6 bases, with 11 bases left in between. Germline loops: CDR1 SGHVS, CDR2 FNYEAQ. This CDR3 reads CASSLSRGSEQYF. CDR3 nucleotides: TGTGCCAGCAGCTTATCCAGGGGCAGCGAGCAGTACTTC.

This clonotype has a handful of counts. This chain joins TRBV6-1 and TRBJ2-2; D possibly corresponds to TRBD1 (5 bases). Germline CDR1 is MNHNS and CDR2 is SASEGT. The V end was cut by 7 bases, the J end by 0 bases, with 12 bases between. The CDR3 is 15 residues long. This chain's CDR3 is CASTLGAANTGELFF. CDR3 coding DNA: TGTGCCAGCACTCTAGGGGCAGCGAACACCGGGGAGCTGTTTTTT.

This clonotype came up a few times. The CDR3 nucleotides are TGCGCCAGCAGCCCATTAGGGACCGGGACAGGGGATTCCTACGAGCAGTACTTC. It codes for CASSPLGTGTGDSYEQYF. The V gene is TRBV4-1, the J gene TRBJ2-7; the match to TRBD1 covers 10 bases. CDR3 length equals 18 residues. Germline CDR1 is MGHRA and CDR2 is YSYEKL. V trimming: 4 bases; J trimming: 1 base; junction bases outside the gene matches: 13.

This clonotype has a handful of counts. The rearrangement joins TRBV6-1 to TRBJ2-5; 8 bases agree with TRBD1. This CDR3 is 14 amino acids long. The germline V gene encodes CDR1 MNHNS and CDR2 SASEGT. Losses at the gene ends were 6 bases for V and 3 bases for J; bases not matched to a gene: 6. CDR3 nucleotides: TGTGCCAGCAGGGCCGGGACAGGAGAAGAGACCCAGTACTTC. Its protein product is CASRAGTGEETQYF.

This clonotype occurred a few times. The chain joins TRBV7-9 to TRBJ2-2, with 9 bases that match TRBD2. From germline, CDR1 is SEHNR and CDR2 FQNEAQ (reference sequence). CDR3 length: 15 amino acids. V lost 5 bases to trimming and J lost 5 bases; unmatched junction nucleotides: 6. The CDR3 loop reads CASSLGTSLTGELFF. CDR3 in DNA: TGTGCCAGCAGCCTGGGGACTAGCCTAACCGGGGAGCTGTTTTTT.

The J gene is TRBJ1-4, the V gene TRBV6-6, with no clear D. This CDR3 spans 13 amino acids. The V end was cut by 7 bases, the J end by 8 bases, with 14 bases between. In germline, CDR1 is MNHNY, CDR2 SVGAGI (reference sequence). DNA of the CDR3: TGTGCCAGCAACCCAGCCGGGAGGGAAAAACTGTTTTTT. It is translated as CASNPAGREKLFF.

The chain is built from TRBV27 and TRBJ2-4; D ambiguous. Germline loops: CDR1 MNHEY, CDR2 SMNVEV (reference sequence). The CDR3 extends over 13 amino acids. Trimming took 11 bases from V and 2 from J, leaving 13 bases between them. In nucleotides, the CDR3 is TGTGCCTCAGGCCCAAACCCCAAAAACATTCAGTACTTC. This encodes CASGPNPKNIQYF.

This clonotype came up a few times. This chain uses TRBV6-5 with TRBJ1-2, with D possibly matching TRBD1 (5 bases). V lost 5 bases, J lost 7 bases, and 17 bases lay in between. The CDR3 has 14 amino acids. CDR1 and CDR2 (germline): MNHEY, SVGAGI. CDR3 in DNA: TGTGCCAGCAGTAACAGGCCCAGGGCGACTGGCTACACCTTC. It encodes CASSNRPRATGYTF.

The chain is built from TRBV6-1 and TRBJ2-1; 9 bases fit TRBD2. CDR1 and CDR2 from the germline V gene are MNHNS and SASEGT. The CDR3 has 18 residues. The V gene end was trimmed by 6 bases and the J gene end by 9 bases; junction bases not matched to a gene: 21. The CDR3 bases are TGTGCCAGCAGCCCCCGGGGAGCGGGGGGATATCACGACGTTGAGCAGTTCTTC. Its protein is CASSPRGAGGYHDVEQFF.

The chain couples TRBV7-2 to TRBJ2-7, with a tentative D call TRBD2 (5 bases). The ends were cut back, 6 bases at V and 6 bases at J, with 12 bases in the middle. The length of the CDR3 is 12 residues. Germline CDR1 reads SGHTA; CDR2 reads FQGNSA. CDR3 protein: CASRPRRGEQYF. For the CDR3, the DNA is TGTGCCAGCAGACCCAGACGGGGCGAGCAGTACTTC.

This clonotype was seen a few times. The chain links TRBV12-3 or TRBV12-4 to TRBJ2-6, with 7 bases identical to TRBD1. J was trimmed by 0 bases and V by 6 bases; bases with no gene match: 11. This CDR3 comprises 18 residues. CDR3 sequence reads: CASRSRDSLFSGANVLTF. The DNA for the CDR3 is TGTGCCAGCAGGAGTCGGGACAGCCTTTTCTCTGGGGCCAACGTCCTGACTTTC.

This clonotype has more than one count but fewer than ten. The V call is TRBV29-1, the J call TRBJ2-1; unclear D gene. The germline gives CDR1 SQVTM, CDR2 ANQGSEA. V was pared by 5 bases and J by 9 bases, with 11 bases between. The CDR3 length is 11 residues. This CDR3 is CSVQPVGEQFF. For the CDR3, the DNA is TGCAGCGTTCAGCCTGTCGGTGAGCAGTTCTTC.

This clonotype has just a few counts. This chain joins TRBV29-1 and TRBJ2-3; 7 positions match TRBD1. V shed 1 base and J 5 bases; nucleotides not matched to a gene: 6. Germline loops: CDR1 SQVTM, CDR2 ANQGSEA. The CDR3 covers 14 residues. The CDR3 sequence is CSVEGARGIDTQYF. The DNA for the CDR3 is TGCAGCGTTGAAGGCGCCAGGGGGATAGATACGCAGTATTTT.

This clonotype was observed a handful of times. This chain joins TRBV18 and TRBJ2-7; D ambiguous. Germline V gives CDR1 KGHSH, CDR2 LQKENI. V lost 3 bases, J lost 2 bases, and 11 bases lay in between. The CDR3 spans 14 residues. CDR3 in amino acids: CASSPLDRAYEQYF. As DNA, the CDR3 is TGTGCCAGCTCACCTCTGGACCGGGCCTACGAGCAGTACTTC.

The DNA for the CDR3 is TGTGCCAGCAGCTTCGGACTAGGGGAGGCCGGGGAGCTGTTTTTT. Protein product: CASSFGLGEAGELFF. The chain has TRBV7-2 and TRBJ2-2; 7 bases align to TRBD2. The CDR3 is 15 residues long. Germline lookup yields CDR1 SGHTA and CDR2 FQGNSA. The ends lost 3 bases at V and 6 bases at J; junction bases unmatched: 7. Complete variable domain (other parts from reference TRBV7-2 and TRBJ2-2): GAGVSQSPSNKVTEKGKDVELRCDPISGHTALYWYRQSLGQGLEFLIYFQGNSAPDKSGLPSDRFSAERTGGSVSTLTIQRTQQEDSAVYLCASSFGLGEAGELFFGEGSRLTVL.

This chain links TRBV6-5 with TRBJ1-2, with TRBD1 matching 7 bases. V lost 0 bases, J lost 13 bases, and 11 bases stayed unmatched. Germline CDR1 and CDR2: MNHEY and SVGAGI. This CDR3 region has 14 residues. The CDR3 spells CASSYSSGARGGTF. The CDR3 DNA follows: TGTGCCAGCAGTTACTCGAGCGGAGCCAGGGGGGGCACCTTC.

This clonotype has more than one count but fewer than ten. The chain links TRBV18 to TRBJ1-1; no reliable D call. CDR1 and CDR2 from the germline V gene are KGHSH and LQKENI. The CDR3 spans 16 residues. V was pared by 0 bases and J by 4 bases, with 15 bases between. DNA of the CDR3: TGTGCCAGCTCACCACCGTCCGGGCGTGGGAGCACTGAAGCTTTCTTT. Its protein is CASSPPSGRGSTEAFF.